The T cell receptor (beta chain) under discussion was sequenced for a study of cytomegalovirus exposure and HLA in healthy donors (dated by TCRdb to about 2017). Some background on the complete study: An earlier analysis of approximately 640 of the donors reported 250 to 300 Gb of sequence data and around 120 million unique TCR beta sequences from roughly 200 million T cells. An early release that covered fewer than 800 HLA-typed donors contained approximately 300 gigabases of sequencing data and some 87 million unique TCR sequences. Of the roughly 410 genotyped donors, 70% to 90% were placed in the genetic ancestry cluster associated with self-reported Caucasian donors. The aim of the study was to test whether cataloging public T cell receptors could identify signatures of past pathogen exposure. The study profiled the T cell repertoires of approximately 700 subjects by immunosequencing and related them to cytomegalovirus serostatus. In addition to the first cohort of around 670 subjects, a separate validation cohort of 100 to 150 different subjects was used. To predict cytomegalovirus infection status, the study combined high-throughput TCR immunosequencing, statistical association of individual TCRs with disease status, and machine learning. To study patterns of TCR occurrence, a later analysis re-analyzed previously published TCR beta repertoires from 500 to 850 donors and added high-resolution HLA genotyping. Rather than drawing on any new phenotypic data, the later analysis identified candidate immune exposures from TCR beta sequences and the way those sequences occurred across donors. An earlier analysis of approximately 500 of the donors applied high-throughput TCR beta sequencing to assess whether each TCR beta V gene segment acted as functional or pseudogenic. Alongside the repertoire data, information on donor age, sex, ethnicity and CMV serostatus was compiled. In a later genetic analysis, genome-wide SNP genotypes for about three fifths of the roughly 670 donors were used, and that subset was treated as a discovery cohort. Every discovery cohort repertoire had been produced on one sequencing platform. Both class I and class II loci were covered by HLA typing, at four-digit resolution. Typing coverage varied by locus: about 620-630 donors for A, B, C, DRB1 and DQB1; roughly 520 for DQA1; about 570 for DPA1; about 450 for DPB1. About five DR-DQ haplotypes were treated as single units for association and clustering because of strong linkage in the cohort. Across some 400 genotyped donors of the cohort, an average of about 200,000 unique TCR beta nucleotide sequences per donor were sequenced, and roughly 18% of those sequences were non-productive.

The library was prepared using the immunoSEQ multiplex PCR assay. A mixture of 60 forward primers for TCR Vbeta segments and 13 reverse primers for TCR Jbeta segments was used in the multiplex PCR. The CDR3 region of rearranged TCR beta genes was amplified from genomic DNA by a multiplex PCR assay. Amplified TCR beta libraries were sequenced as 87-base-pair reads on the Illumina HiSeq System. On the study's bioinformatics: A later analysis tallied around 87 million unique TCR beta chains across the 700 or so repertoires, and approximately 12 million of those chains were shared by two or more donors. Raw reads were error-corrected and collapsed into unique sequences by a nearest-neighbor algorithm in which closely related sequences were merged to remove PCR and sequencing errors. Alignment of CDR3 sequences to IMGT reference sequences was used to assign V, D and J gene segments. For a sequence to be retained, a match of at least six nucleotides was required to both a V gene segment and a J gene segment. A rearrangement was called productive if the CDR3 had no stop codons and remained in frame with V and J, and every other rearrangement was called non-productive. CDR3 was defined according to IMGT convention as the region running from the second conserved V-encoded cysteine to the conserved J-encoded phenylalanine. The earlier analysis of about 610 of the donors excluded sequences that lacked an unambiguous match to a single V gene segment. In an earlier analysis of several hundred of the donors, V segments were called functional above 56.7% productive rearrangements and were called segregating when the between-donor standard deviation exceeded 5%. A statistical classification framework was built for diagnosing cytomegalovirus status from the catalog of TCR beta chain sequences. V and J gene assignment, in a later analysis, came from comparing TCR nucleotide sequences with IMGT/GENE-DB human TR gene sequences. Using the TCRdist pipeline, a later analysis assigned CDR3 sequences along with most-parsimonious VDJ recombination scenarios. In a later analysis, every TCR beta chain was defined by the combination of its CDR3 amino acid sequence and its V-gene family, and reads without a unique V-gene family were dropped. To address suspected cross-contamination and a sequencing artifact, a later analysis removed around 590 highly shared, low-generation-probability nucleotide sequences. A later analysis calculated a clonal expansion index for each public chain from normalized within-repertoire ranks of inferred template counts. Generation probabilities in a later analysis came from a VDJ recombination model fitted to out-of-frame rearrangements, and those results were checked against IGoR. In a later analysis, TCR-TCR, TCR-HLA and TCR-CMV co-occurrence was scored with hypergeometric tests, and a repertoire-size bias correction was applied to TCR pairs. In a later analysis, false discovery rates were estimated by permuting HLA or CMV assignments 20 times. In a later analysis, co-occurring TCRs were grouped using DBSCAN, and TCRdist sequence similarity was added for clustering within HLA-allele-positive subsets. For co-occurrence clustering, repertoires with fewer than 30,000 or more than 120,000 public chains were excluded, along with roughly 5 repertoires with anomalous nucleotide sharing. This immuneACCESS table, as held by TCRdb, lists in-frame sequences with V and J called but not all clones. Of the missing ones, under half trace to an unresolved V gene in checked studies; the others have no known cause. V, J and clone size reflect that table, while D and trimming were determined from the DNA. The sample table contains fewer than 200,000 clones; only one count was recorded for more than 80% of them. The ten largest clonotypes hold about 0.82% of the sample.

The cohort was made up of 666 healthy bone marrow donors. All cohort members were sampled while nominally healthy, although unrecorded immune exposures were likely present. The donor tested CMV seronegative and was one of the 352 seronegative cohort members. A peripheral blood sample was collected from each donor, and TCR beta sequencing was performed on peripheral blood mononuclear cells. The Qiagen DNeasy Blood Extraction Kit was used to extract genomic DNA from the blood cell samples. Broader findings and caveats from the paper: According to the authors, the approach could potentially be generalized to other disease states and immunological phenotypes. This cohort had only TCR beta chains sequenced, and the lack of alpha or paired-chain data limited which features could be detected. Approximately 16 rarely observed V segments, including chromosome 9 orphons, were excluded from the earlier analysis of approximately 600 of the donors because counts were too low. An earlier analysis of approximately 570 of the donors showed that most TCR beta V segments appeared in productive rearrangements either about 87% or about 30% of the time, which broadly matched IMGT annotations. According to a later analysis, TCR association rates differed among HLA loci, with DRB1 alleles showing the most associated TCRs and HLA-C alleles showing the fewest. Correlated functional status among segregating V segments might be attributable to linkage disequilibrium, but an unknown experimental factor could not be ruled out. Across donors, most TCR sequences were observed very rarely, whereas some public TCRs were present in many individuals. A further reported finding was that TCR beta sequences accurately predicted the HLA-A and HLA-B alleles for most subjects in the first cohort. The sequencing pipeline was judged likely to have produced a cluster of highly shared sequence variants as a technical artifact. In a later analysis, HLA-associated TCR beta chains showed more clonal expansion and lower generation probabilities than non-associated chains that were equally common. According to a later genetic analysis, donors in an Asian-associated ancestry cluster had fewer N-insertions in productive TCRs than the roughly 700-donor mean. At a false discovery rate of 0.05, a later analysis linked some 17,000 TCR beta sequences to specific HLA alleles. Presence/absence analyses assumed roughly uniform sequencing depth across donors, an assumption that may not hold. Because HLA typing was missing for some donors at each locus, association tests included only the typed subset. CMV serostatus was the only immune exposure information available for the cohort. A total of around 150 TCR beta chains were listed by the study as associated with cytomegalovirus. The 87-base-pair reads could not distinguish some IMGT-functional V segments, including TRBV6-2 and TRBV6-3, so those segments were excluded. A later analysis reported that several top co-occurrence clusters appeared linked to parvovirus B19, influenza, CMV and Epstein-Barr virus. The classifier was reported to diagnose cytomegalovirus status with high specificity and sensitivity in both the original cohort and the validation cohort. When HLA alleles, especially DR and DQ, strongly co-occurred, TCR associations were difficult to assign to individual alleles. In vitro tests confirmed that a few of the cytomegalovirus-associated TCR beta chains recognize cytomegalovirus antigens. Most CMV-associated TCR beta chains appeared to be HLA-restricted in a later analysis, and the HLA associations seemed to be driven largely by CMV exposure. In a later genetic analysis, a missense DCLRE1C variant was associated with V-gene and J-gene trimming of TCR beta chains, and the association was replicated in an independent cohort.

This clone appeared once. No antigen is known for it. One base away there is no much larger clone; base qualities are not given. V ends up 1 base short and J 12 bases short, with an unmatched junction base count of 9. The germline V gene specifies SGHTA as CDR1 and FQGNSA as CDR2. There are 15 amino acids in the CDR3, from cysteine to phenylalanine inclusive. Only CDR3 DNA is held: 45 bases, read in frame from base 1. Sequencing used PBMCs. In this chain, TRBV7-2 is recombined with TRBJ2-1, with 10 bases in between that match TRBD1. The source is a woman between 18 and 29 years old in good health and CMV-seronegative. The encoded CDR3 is CASSLGQGAGMVQFF. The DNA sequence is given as TGTGCCAGCAGCTTAGGACAGGGGGCCGGTATGGTGCAGTTCTTC.